This entry lists 24 T cell receptor beta chains sequenced from one sample in a study of OX40 agonist ivuxolimab in advanced cancers. Clones were sequenced by immunoSEQ multiplex PCR, and TCRdb holds only the in-frame ones, with some missing. Here the sample spans 50,000 to 70,000 clones, around four fifths being singletons. The source material was CD4+ or CD8+ T cells sorted from blood, sampled in a trial of the OX40 agonist ivuxolimab. The origin of the receptors is an adult with an advanced solid tumor such as melanoma, head and neck, liver or kidney cancer.

This clone was seen a few times. The rearrangement joins TRBV25-1 to TRBJ1-6; possible D gene TRBD1, 5 bases. This CDR3 spans 15 amino acids. Germline lookup yields CDR1 MGHDK and CDR2 SYGVNS. V was clipped by 2 bases and J by 7 bases, with 12 bases between them. The CDR3 spells CASSEQGRENSPLHF. CDR3 nucleotides: TGTGCCAGCAGTGAACAAGGCAGGGAAAATTCACCCCTCCACTTT.

This sequence joins TRBV9 and TRBJ2-7, with 9 bases aligning to TRBD2. Germline V gene data show CDR1 as SGDLS and CDR2 as YYNGEE. This CDR3 region has 15 residues. After removal of 0 bases from V and 3 bases from J, the junction contained 4 bases not matched to a gene. CDR3: CASSVETSGIYEQYF. CDR3 coding DNA: TGTGCCAGCAGCGTAGAGACTAGCGGTATCTACGAGCAGTACTTC.

The V gene is TRBV5-6, the J gene TRBJ2-7, with D possibly TRBD1 on 5 matching bases. The CDR3 is 15 residues long. Trimming pared 0 bases from V and 5 bases from J, leaving 15 bases between. CDR1 is SGHDT and CDR2 is YYEEEE in the germline V gene. This chain's CDR3 is CASSLGGRVDNEQYF. Written as DNA, the CDR3 is TGTGCCAGCAGCTTGGGCGGCAGGGTGGACAACGAGCAGTACTTC.

The chain has TRBV2 and TRBJ1-5, with D maybe TRBD1 (6 bases). This CDR3 comprises 15 residues. Per the germline V gene, CDR1 is SNHLY and CDR2 is FYNNEI. The V gene lost 6 bases and the J gene lost 2 bases, with 14 bases spanning the gap. CDR3 nucleotide sequence: TGTGCCAGCAGGGACCGGGGGGCGGGCAATCAGCCCCAGCATTTT. Translating gives CASRDRGAGNQPQHF.

CDR3 sequence reads: CASSQSPALLNSPLHF. CDR3 nucleotides: TGCGCCAGCAGTCAATCGCCGGCTTTACTGAATTCACCCCTCCACTTT. The chain carries TRBV23-1 and TRBJ1-6, with D unclear. TRBV23-1 is noted as an ORF with a role that remains uncertain. With 0 bases removed from V and 7 bases from J, the gap between germline ends came to 13 bases. The CDR3 is made up of 16 amino acids.

This chain uses TRBV9 with TRBJ1-3; D gene uncertain. This CDR3 comprises 15 residues. The germline CDR1 and CDR2 sequences are SGDLS and YYNGEE. The V end lost 2 bases, the J end lost 0 bases, and 9 bases lay between the germline ends. CDR3 bases: TGTGCCAGCAGCGTTGGTGACCCCTCTGGAAACACCATATATTTT. Amino acids: CASSVGDPSGNTIYF. The whole variable domain, remainder taken from reference TRBV9 and TRBJ1-3, is DSGVTQTPKHLITATGQRVTLRCSPRSGDLSVYWYQQSLDQGLQFLIQYYNGEERAKGNILERFSAQQFPDLHSELNLSSLELGDSALYFCASSVGDPSGNTIYFGEGSWLTVV.

This chain uses TRBV11-2 with TRBJ2-1; D not resolved. Trimming removed 4 bases at V and 4 bases at J, with 14 bases between. The CDR3 covers 15 residues. Germline-derived CDR1 and CDR2 are SGHAT and FQNNGV. CDR3 amino acids: CASSSSELVYNEQFF. The DNA for the CDR3 is TGTGCCAGCAGCTCCAGCGAATTAGTTTACAATGAGCAGTTCTTC.

The chain carries TRBV11-3 and TRBJ2-2; D could derive from TRBD1 or TRBD2 (5 bases each). The CDR3 runs 13 residues. The V and J ends lost 5 bases and 2 bases respectively, with 6 bases between them. Germline CDR1 SGHNT, CDR2 YENEEA. CDR3 coding DNA: TGTGCCAGCAGCGGGACCAACACCGGGGAGCTGTTTTTT. Encoded protein: CASSGTNTGELFF.

The rearrangement links TRBV28 to TRBJ1-5; perhaps TRBD1 as D (5 bases). V lost 6 bases and J 2 bases, leaving 14 bases between the germline ends. The CDR3 contains 15 residues. Germline CDR1 and CDR2: MDHEN and SYDVKM. The CDR3 region is CASSPGGYRNQPQHF. Here the CDR3 DNA reads TGTGCCAGCAGCCCGGGGGGTTACCGCAATCAGCCCCAGCATTTT.

This clone was seen a few times. The chain links TRBV28 to TRBJ2-7; D uncertain. Germline V gene lookup returns CDR1 MDHEN and CDR2 SYDVKM. The ends were cut back, 4 bases at V and 4 bases at J, with 5 bases in the middle. This CDR3 spans 11 amino acids. CDR3 region: CASSWKYEQYF. In DNA form, the CDR3 reads TGTGCCAGCAGTTGGAAATACGAGCAGTACTTC. The full variable domain, in which reference TRBV28 and TRBJ2-7 provide the parts outside the CDR3, is DVKVTQSSRYLVKRTGEKVFLECVQDMDHENMFWYRQDPGLGLRLIYFSYDVKMKEKGDIPEGYSVSREKKERFSLILESASTNQTSMYLCASSWKYEQYFGPGTRLTVT.

The chain couples TRBV28 to TRBJ2-3; TRBD1 might be the D (6 bases). V was pared by 3 bases and J by 6 bases, with 13 bases between. Germline V gene lookup returns CDR1 MDHEN and CDR2 SYDVKM. The CDR3 length is 14 residues. CDR3 bases: TGTGCCAGCAGTTTGGGGGCGAGGGGGGATACGCAGTATTTT. Translation gives CASSLGARGDTQYF.

The chain is built from TRBV6-4 and TRBJ2-5; TRBD1 is a possible D gene (6 bases). From germline, CDR1 is MRHNA and CDR2 SNTAGT. The CDR3 length is 15 residues. Trimming cost V 2 bases and J 0 bases, with 10 bases left between them. CDR3 sequence: CASSDPRTDQETQYF. CDR3 coding DNA: TGTGCCAGCAGTGACCCCCGGACAGACCAAGAGACCCAGTACTTC.

This clone has a handful of counts. The chain recombines TRBV9 with TRBJ1-4; unclear D gene. The CDR3 extends over 15 amino acids. V lost 5 bases to trimming and J lost 1 base, with 12 bases between them. The germline gives CDR1 SGDLS, CDR2 YYNGEE. The CDR3 reads CASSGLSQTNEKLFF. In DNA, the CDR3 is TGTGCCAGCAGTGGACTCTCCCAAACTAATGAAAAACTGTTTTTT.

The chain has TRBV19 and TRBJ1-5, with D possibly matching TRBD1 (5 bases). Germline CDR1 is LNHDA and CDR2 is SQIVND (reference sequence). The V and J ends lost 4 bases and 3 bases respectively, with 7 bases between them. The CDR3 is made up of 13 amino acids. The CDR3 region is CASSNRNNQPQHF. In DNA, the CDR3 is TGTGCCAGTAGTAACAGGAACAATCAGCCCCAGCATTTT.

This clone was found once. This chain uses TRBV28 with TRBJ2-7; 7 bases fit TRBD2. The V gene end was trimmed by 2 bases and the J gene end by 2 bases; junction bases not matched to a gene: 6. The length of the CDR3 is 15 residues. The germline CDR1 and CDR2 sequences are MDHEN and SYDVKM. In DNA form, the CDR3 reads TGTGCCAGCAGTTTAGGTCGGGGGACTACCTACGAGCAGTACTTC. Translated, it gives CASSLGRGTTYEQYF. Drawing the rest from reference TRBV28 and TRBJ2-7, the complete variable domain is DVKVTQSSRYLVKRTGEKVFLECVQDMDHENMFWYRQDPGLGLRLIYFSYDVKMKEKGDIPEGYSVSREKKERFSLILESASTNQTSMYLCASSLGRGTTYEQYFGPGTRLTVT.

This chain joins TRBV7-9 and TRBJ1-4; no clear D gene. V was clipped by 3 bases and J by 0 bases, with 11 bases between them. Germline CDR1 is SEHNR and CDR2 is FQNEAQ (reference sequence). This CDR3 is built from 16 residues. As DNA, the CDR3 is TGTGCCAGCAGCTTGGGCAGTCTTGCAACTAATGAAAAACTGTTTTTT. Translation gives CASSLGSLATNEKLFF.

V is TRBV5-1 and J is TRBJ2-7, with a weak D call TRBD1 (6 bases). Germline assignment: CDR1 SGHRS and CDR2 YFSETQ. Trimming left V 5 bases short and J 2 bases short, with 14 bases between. CDR3 length: 14 residues. CDR3 region: CASRPGDATYEQYF. The CDR3 DNA reads TGCGCCAGCAGACCAGGGGACGCTACCTACGAGCAGTACTTC.

The genes are TRBV28 and TRBJ1-3; D remains unclear. V dropped 4 bases and J dropped 0 bases, with 7 bases sitting between them. This CDR3 contains 14 residues. CDR1 and CDR2 (germline): MDHEN, SYDVKM. Here the CDR3 DNA reads TGTGCCAGCAGTTCGACGTACTCTGGAAACACCATATATTTT. Its translation: CASSSTYSGNTIYF.

V and J are TRBV18 and TRBJ2-3; TRBD2 agrees at 9 bases. The germline V gene encodes CDR1 KGHSH and CDR2 LQKENI. This CDR3 has 17 residues. J was trimmed by 6 bases and V by 2 bases; bases with no gene match: 12. CDR3 residues: CASSPALSGSKEDTQYF. In DNA form, the CDR3 reads TGTGCCAGCTCACCAGCCCTTAGCGGGAGTAAGGAGGATACGCAGTATTTT.

V and J are TRBV14 and TRBJ2-1; 7 positions agree with TRBD1. The trim removed 0 bases at V and 7 bases at J, leaving 9 bases unmatched. CDR3 length: 16 amino acids. CDR1 and CDR2 (germline): SGHDN, FVKESK. CDR3 sequence: CASSQETGAGGNEQFF. CDR3 nucleotide sequence: TGTGCCAGCAGCCAAGAGACCGGGGCAGGGGGTAATGAGCAGTTCTTC.

This clone is judged medium-sized. The CDR3 coding sequence is TGTGCCAGCAGTTTCCCCGGGACAGGTACTGACAATCAGCCCCAGCATTTT. As protein: CASSFPGTGTDNQPQHF. The chain combines TRBV27 with TRBJ1-5; 8 positions agree with TRBD1. V was clipped by 3 bases and J by 3 bases; unmatched bases: 10. The CDR3 is made up of 17 amino acids. The germline V gene has CDR1 MNHEY and CDR2 SMNVEV (reference sequence).

The chain is built from TRBV5-8 and TRBJ2-2; TRBD1 matches 10 bases. The CDR3 sequence is 16 residues long. J was trimmed by 5 bases and V by 2 bases; bases with no gene match: 6. From germline, CDR1 is SGHTS and CDR2 YDEGEE. This CDR3 is CASSLWGQGRTGELFF. In DNA form, the CDR3 reads TGTGCCAGCAGCTTATGGGGACAGGGGAGAACCGGGGAGCTGTTTTTT. The variable domain in full, with the rest retrieved from reference TRBV5-8 and TRBJ2-2, is EAGVTQSPTHLIKTRGQQATLRCSPISGHTSVYWYQQALGLGLQFLLWYDEGEERNRGNFPPRFSGRQFPNYSSELNVNALELEDSALYLCASSLWGQGRTGELFFGEGSRLTVL.

This chain connects TRBV7-6 to TRBJ2-1; D gene unclear. The germline V gene encodes CDR1 SGHVS and CDR2 FNYEAQ. The length of the CDR3 is 12 residues. Trimming cost V 0 bases and J 9 bases, with 6 bases left between them. This CDR3 is CASSLAPTEQFF. CDR3 sequence (DNA): TGTGCCAGCAGCTTAGCGCCAACTGAGCAGTTCTTC.

As for this clone: At one of its ends the junction is not consistent with the germline gene, which may arise from a read error. The chain links TRBV9 to TRBJ2-2; D is undetermined. CDR3 length: 14 amino acids. Germline V gene data show CDR1 as SGDLS and CDR2 as YYNGEE. CDR3 DNA sequence: TGTGCCAGCACCGTAAGGTCCAGCGCCGGGGAGCTGTTTTTT. Translated, it gives CASTVRSSAGELFF.